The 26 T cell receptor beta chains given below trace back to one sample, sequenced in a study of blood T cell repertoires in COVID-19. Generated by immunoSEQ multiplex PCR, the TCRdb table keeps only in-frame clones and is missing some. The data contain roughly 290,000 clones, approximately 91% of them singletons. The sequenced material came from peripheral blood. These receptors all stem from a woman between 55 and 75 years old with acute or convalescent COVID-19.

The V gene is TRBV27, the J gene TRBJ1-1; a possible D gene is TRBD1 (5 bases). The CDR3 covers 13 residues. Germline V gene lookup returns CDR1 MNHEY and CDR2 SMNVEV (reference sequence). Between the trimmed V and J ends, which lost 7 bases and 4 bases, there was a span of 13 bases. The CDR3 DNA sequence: TGTGCCAGCAACTTAAGGGGAGGCACTGAAGCTTTCTTT. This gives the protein CASNLRGGTEAFF.

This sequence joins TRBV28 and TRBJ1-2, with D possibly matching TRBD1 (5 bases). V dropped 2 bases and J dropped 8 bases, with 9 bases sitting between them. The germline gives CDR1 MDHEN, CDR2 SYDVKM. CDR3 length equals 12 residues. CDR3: CASSLQGWGYTF. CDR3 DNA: TGTGCCAGCAGTTTACAGGGATGGGGCTACACCTTC.

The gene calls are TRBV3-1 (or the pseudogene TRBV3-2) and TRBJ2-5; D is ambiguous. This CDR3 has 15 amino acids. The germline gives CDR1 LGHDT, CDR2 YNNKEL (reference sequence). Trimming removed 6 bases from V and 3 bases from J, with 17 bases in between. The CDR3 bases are TGTGCCAGCAGGAGGTCCGACCCGTTGGAAGAGACCCAGTACTTC. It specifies CASRRSDPLEETQYF.

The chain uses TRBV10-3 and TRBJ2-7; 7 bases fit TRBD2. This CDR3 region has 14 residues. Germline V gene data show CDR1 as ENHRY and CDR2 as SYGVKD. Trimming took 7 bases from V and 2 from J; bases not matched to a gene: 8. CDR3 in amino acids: CAIKGGSGTYEQYF. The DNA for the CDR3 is TGTGCCATCAAGGGCGGGAGTGGGACCTACGAGCAGTACTTC.

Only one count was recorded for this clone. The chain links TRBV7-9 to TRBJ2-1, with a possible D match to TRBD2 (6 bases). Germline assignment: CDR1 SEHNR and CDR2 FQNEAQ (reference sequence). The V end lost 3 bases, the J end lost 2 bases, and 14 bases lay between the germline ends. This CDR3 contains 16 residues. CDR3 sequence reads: CASSFIAAMAYNEQFF. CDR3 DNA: TGTGCCAGCAGCTTCATAGCGGCGATGGCCTACAATGAGCAGTTCTTC.

CDR3 sequence (DNA): TGTGCCTCCCCGGGACAGGGGTTTTTTGGTGAAAAACTGTTTTTT. This translates into CASPGQGFFGEKLFF. The chain links TRBV30 to TRBJ1-4; 10 nucleotides agree with TRBD1. The V gene end was trimmed by 7 bases and the J gene end by 7 bases; junction bases not matched to a gene: 12. Germline V gene sequence: CDR1 GTSNPN, CDR2 SVGIG (reference sequence). This CDR3 contains 15 residues.

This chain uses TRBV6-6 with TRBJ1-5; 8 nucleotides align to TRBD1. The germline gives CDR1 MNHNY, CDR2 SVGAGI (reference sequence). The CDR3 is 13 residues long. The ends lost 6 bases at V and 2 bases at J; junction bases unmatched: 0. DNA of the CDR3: TGTGCCAGCAGGGGACAGGGCAATCAGCCCCAGCATTTT. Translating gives CASRGQGNQPQHF.

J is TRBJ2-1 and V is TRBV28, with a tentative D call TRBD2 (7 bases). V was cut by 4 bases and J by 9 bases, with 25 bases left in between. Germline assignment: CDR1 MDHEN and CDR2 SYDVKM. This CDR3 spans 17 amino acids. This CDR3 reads CASSSITRGGASSEQFF. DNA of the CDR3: TGTGCCAGCAGTTCTATCACTAGAGGGGGGGCCAGTTCTGAGCAGTTCTTC.

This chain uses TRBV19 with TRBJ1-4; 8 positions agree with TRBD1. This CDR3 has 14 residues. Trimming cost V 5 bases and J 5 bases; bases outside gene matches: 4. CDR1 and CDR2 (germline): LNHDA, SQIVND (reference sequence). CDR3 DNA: TGTGCCAGTAGTTCCCGACAGGGGAATGAAAAACTGTTTTTT. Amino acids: CASSSRQGNEKLFF.

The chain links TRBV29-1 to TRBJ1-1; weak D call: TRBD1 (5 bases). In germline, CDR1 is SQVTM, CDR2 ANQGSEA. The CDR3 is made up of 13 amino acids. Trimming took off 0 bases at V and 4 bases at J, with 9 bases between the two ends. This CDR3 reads CSVEEGGGTEAFF. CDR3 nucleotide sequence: TGCAGCGTTGAAGAGGGGGGAGGCACTGAAGCTTTCTTT.

The CDR3 DNA follows: TGTGCCAGCAGTTGGCCCCCGGGAGGGGGCAATGAGCAGTTCTTC. Translating gives CASSWPPGGGNEQFF. The J gene is TRBJ2-1, the V gene TRBV28, with 8 bases lining up with TRBD2. V was clipped by 4 bases and J by 6 bases; unmatched bases: 8. The CDR3 runs to 15 residues. The germline V gene encodes CDR1 MDHEN and CDR2 SYDVKM.

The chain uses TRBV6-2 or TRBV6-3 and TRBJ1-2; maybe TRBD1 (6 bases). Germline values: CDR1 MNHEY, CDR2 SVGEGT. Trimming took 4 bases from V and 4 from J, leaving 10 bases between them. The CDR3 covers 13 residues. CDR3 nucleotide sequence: TGTGCCAGCAGTTTCCAGGGGACCTATGGCTACACCTTC. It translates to CASSFQGTYGYTF.

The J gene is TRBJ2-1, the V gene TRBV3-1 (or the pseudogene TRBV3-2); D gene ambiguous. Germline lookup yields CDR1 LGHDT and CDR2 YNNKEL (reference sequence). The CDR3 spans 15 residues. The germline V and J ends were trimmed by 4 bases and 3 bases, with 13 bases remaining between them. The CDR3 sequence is CASSPRSPYYNEQFF. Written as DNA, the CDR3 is TGTGCCAGCAGCCCGCGTAGCCCCTACTACAATGAGCAGTTCTTC.

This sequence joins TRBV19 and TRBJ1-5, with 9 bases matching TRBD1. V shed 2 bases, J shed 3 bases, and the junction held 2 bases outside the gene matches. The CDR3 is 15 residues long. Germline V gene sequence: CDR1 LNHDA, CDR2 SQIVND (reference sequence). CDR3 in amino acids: CASSIRDRDNQPQHF. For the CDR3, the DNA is TGTGCCAGTAGTATAAGGGACAGGGACAATCAGCCCCAGCATTTT.

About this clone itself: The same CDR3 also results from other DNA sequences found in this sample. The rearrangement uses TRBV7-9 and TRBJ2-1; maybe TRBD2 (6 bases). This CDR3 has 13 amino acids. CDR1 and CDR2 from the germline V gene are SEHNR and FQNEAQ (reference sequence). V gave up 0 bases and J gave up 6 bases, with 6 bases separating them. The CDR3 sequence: CASSLAGGNEQFF. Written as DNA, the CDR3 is TGTGCCAGCAGCTTAGCGGGAGGCAATGAGCAGTTCTTC.

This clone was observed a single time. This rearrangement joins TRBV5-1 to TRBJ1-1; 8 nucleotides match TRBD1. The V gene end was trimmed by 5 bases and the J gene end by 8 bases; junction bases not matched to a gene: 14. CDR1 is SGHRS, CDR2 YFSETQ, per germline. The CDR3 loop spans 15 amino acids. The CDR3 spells CASRGETGVSSEAFF. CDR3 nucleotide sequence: TGCGCCAGCAGGGGGGAGACAGGGGTCTCTTCAGAAGCTTTCTTT.

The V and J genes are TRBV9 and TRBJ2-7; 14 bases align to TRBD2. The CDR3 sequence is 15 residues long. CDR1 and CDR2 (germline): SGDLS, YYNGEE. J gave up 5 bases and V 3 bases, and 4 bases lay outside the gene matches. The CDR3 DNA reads TGTGCCAGCAGCGGGGGACTAGCGGGGGTGAACGAGCAGTACTTC. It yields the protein CASSGGLAGVNEQYF.

As DNA, the CDR3 is TGTGCTAGTGGTTTGGCAACAGGGGGCGCGGAGACCCAGTACTTC. This sequence encodes CASGLATGGAETQYF. The genes are TRBV12-5 and TRBJ2-5; 9 bases align to TRBD1. CDR1 and CDR2 from the germline V gene are LGHNT and FRNRAP. V was pared by 1 base and J by 5 bases, with 5 bases of the junction left unmatched. This CDR3 has 15 residues.

For the CDR3, the DNA is TGCAGCGCAGCGGGGACGGGGGGACAGCCCCAGCATTTT. Residues: CSAAGTGGQPQHF. The rearrangement links TRBV29-1 to TRBJ1-5, with D perhaps matching TRBD1 (5 bases). Trimming removed 7 bases from V and 7 bases from J, with 17 bases in between. This CDR3 has 13 amino acids. Germline CDR1 and CDR2: SQVTM and ANQGSEA.

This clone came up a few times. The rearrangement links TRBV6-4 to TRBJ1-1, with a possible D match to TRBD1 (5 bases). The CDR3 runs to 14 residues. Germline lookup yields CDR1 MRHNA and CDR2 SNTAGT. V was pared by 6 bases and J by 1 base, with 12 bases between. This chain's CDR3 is CASRPDTSNTEAFF. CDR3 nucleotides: TGTGCCAGCAGGCCGGACACTTCGAACACTGAAGCTTTCTTT.

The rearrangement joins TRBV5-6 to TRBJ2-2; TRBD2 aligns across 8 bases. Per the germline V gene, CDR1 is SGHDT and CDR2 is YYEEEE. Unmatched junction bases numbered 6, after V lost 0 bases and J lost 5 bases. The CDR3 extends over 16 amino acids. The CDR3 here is CASSLAGSGGTGELFF. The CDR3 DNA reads TGTGCCAGCAGCTTGGCCGGGTCGGGAGGGACCGGGGAGCTGTTTTTT.

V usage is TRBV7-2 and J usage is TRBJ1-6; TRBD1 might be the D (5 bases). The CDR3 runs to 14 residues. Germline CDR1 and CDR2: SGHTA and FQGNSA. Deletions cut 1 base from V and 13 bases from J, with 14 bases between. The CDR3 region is CASSLEWGGIPLHF. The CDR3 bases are TGTGCCAGCAGCTTAGAGTGGGGGGGAATCCCCCTCCACTTT.

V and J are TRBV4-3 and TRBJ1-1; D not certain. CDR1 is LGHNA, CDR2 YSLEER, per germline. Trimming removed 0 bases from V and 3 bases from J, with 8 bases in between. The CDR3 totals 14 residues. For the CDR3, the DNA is TGCGCCAGCAGCCAAGAAACAGTTGACACTGAAGCTTTCTTT. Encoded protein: CASSQETVDTEAFF.

CDR3 DNA sequence: TGTGCCAGCTCCGGACAGGGCAACGAGCAGTACTTC. It specifies CASSGQGNEQYF. This sequence joins TRBV28 and TRBJ2-7, with 8 bases that match TRBD1. V gave up 8 bases and J gave up 5 bases; unmatched junction bases: 5. The CDR3 covers 12 residues. Germline lookup yields CDR1 MDHEN and CDR2 SYDVKM.

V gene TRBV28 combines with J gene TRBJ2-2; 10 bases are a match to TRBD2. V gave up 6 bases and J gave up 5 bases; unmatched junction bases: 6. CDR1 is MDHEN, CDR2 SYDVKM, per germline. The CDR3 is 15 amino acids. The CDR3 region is CASRRTSGRTGELFF. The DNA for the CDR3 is TGTGCCAGCAGGAGGACTAGCGGCCGAACCGGGGAGCTGTTTTTT.

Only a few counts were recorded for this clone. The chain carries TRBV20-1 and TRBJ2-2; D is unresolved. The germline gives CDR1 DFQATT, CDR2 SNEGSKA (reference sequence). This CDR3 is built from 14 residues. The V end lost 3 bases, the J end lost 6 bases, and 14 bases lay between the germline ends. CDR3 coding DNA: TGCAGTGCTAGTCCATCTGCGTTAGCCGGGGAGCTGTTTTTT. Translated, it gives CSASPSALAGELFF.